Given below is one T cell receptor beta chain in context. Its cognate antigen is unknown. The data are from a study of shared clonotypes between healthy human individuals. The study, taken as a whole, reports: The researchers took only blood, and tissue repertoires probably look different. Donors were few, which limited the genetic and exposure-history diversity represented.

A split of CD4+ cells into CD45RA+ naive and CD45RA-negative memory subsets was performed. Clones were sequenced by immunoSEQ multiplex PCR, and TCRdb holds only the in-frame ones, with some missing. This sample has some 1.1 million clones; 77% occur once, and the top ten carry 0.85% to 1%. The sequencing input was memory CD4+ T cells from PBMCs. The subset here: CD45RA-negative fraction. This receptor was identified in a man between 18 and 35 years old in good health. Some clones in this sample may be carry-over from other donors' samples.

The DNA of the CDR3 is TGTGCCAGCAGTGCGGGGGGTGAAGGGGCCAACGTCCTGACTTTC. The encoded protein is CASSAGGEGANVLTF. The genes are TRBV6-1 and TRBJ2-6; 7 bases agree with TRBD2. Germline V lookup: CDR1 MNHNS, CDR2 SASEGT. Trimming cost V 4 bases and J 4 bases; bases outside gene matches: 4. The CDR3 extends over 15 amino acids.